These 12 T cell receptor beta chains originate from one sample sequenced in a study of blood T cell repertoires in COVID-19. Profiling relied on immunoSEQ multiplex PCR, and the TCRdb table lists in-frame clones only, not all of them. The data show about 120,000 clones, about 78% seen once. Sequencing was carried out using peripheral blood. The receptors here all came from a man between 65 and 85 years old with acute or convalescent COVID-19.

This chain links TRBV7-9 with TRBJ1-1; D is uncertain. In germline, CDR1 is SEHNR, CDR2 FQNEAQ (reference sequence). The CDR3 is made up of 18 amino acids. With 5 bases removed from V and 0 bases from J, the gap between germline ends came to 22 bases. CDR3 in DNA: TGTGCCAGCAGCCCTCCAGTGGCGGCCTCCGGAATGAACACTGAAGCTTTCTTT. Its protein is CASSPPVAASGMNTEAFF.

This clone was seen a handful of times. Other DNA sequences from this sample encode an identical CDR3 as well. The chain joins TRBV9 to TRBJ2-3; 8 bases agree with TRBD1. Per germline, CDR1 SGDLS and CDR2 YYNGEE. The CDR3 contains 13 residues. The J segment lost 4 bases and the V segment lost 3 bases, leaving 1 base of the junction unmatched. CDR3 bases: TGTGCCAGCAGCGCAGGGGGCCCAGATACGCAGTATTTT. It translates to CASSAGGPDTQYF. Full variable domain (outside the CDR3, taken from reference TRBV9 and TRBJ2-3): DSGVTQTPKHLITATGQRVTLRCSPRSGDLSVYWYQQSLDQGLQFLIQYYNGEERAKGNILERFSAQQFPDLHSELNLSSLELGDSALYFCASSAGGPDTQYFGPGTRLTVL.

This chain uses TRBV13 with TRBJ2-4, with TRBD2 as a possible D gene (6 bases). The CDR3 runs 16 residues. V was shortened by 1 base and J by 0 bases, with 10 bases between the two germline ends. Germline values: CDR1 PRHDT, CDR2 FYEKMQ (reference sequence). CDR3 bases: TGTGCCAGCAGCTTAGAGGTGGGACTAGCCAAAAACATTCAGTACTTC. Protein sequence: CASSLEVGLAKNIQYF.

The gene calls are TRBV4-1 and TRBJ2-3; TRBD2 aligns across 8 bases. The CDR3 loop spans 14 amino acids. Germline trimming cut 4 bases from V and 4 bases from J; bases unmatched to any gene: 4. Germline assignment: CDR1 MGHRA and CDR2 YSYEKL. The CDR3 DNA reads as TGCGCCAGCAGCCGCGCGGGGGGTTCAGATACGCAGTATTTT. Its protein product is CASSRAGGSDTQYF.

The rearrangement links TRBV5-1 to TRBJ2-7; D possibly corresponds to TRBD1 (6 bases). CDR3 size: 15 residues. Germline V gene lookup returns CDR1 SGHRS and CDR2 YFSETQ. Trimming took 2 bases from V and 1 from J, leaving 13 bases between them. The CDR3 DNA is TGCGCCAGCAGCTTACAGGGCGATACATCCTACGAGCAGTACTTC. Its translation: CASSLQGDTSYEQYF.

The chain recombines TRBV2 with TRBJ1-1; 12 bases align to TRBD1. From germline, CDR1 is SNHLY and CDR2 FYNNEI. V shed 6 bases and J 10 bases; nucleotides not matched to a gene: 6. The CDR3 runs 13 residues. The CDR3 nucleotides are TGTGCCAGCAGAAGGGACAGGGGGCGCGGAGCTTTCTTT. As protein: CASRRDRGRGAFF.

V usage is TRBV15 and J usage is TRBJ2-5; 11 bases are a match to TRBD1. The CDR3 sequence is 17 residues long. Germline V lookup: CDR1 LNHNV, CDR2 YYDKDF (reference sequence). Germline trimming cut 1 base from V and 9 bases from J; bases unmatched to any gene: 13. The CDR3 loop reads CATSRGSDRGPGEAQYF. The CDR3 DNA is TGTGCCACCAGCAGAGGGTCGGACAGGGGGCCGGGGGAGGCCCAGTACTTC.

The chain carries TRBV7-2 and TRBJ1-1, with 10 bases lining up with TRBD1. With 5 bases clipped from V and 1 base from J, the junction kept 7 bases outside the gene matches. Germline loops: CDR1 SGHTA, CDR2 FQGNSA. CDR3 length: 16 amino acids. The CDR3 coding sequence is TGTGCCAGCAGCCTACCGACAGGGGGCTGGAACACTGAAGCTTTCTTT. Its protein is CASSLPTGGWNTEAFF.

This chain uses TRBV14 with TRBJ2-5, with D maybe TRBD1 (6 bases). The CDR3 is made up of 15 amino acids. Trimming pared 2 bases from V and 3 bases from J, leaving 13 bases between. Germline values: CDR1 SGHDN, CDR2 FVKESK. The CDR3 is CASSQQAGAKETQYF. The CDR3 DNA reads as TGTGCCAGCAGCCAACAGGCAGGGGCGAAAGAGACCCAGTACTTC.

The chain joins TRBV7-3 to TRBJ2-3; D perhaps matches TRBD2 (6 bases). Germline CDR1 reads SGHTA; CDR2 reads FQGTGA. This CDR3 comprises 13 residues. Trimming left V 9 bases short and J 0 bases short, with 10 bases between. The CDR3 reads CASGGDSTDTQYF. The CDR3 nucleotides are TGTGCCAGTGGCGGGGATAGCACAGATACGCAGTATTTT. The entire variable domain, with the rest obtained from reference TRBV7-3 and TRBJ2-3, is as follows: GAGVSQTPSNKVTEKGKYVELRCDPISGHTALYWYRQSLGQGPEFLIYFQGTGAADDSGLPNDRFFAVRPEGSVSTLKIQRTERGDSAVYLCASGGDSTDTQYFGPGTRLTVL.

The V gene is TRBV19, the J gene TRBJ2-2; 7 bases map to TRBD1. After removal of 6 bases from V and 4 bases from J, the junction contained 2 bases not matched to a gene. From germline, CDR1 is LNHDA and CDR2 SQIVND (reference sequence). The CDR3 spans 13 residues. The CDR3 DNA sequence: TGTGCCAGTAGAGGACAGGCCACCGGGGAGCTGTTTTTT. Its translation: CASRGQATGELFF.

The V gene is TRBV11-2, the J gene TRBJ1-5, with 9 bases that match TRBD1. From germline, CDR1 is SGHAT and CDR2 FQNNGV. The CDR3 is 16 amino acids. V shed 4 bases and J 3 bases; nucleotides not matched to a gene: 7. In DNA form, the CDR3 reads TGTGCCAGCAGCTCTAGGGACAGGGTGGTCAATCAGCCCCAGCATTTT. Encoded protein: CASSSRDRVVNQPQHF.